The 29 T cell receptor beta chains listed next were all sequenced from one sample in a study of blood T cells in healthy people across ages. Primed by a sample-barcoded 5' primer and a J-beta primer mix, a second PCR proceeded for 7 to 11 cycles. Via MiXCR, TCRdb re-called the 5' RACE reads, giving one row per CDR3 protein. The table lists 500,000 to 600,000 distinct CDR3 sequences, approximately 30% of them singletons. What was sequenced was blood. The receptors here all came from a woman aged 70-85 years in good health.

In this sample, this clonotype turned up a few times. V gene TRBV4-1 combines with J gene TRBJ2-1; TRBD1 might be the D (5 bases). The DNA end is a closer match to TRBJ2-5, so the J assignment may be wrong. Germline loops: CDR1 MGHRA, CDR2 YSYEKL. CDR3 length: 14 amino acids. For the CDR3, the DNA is TGCGCCAGCAGCCACCCTGACAGAATGGAGACCCAGTACTTC. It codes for CASSHPDRMETQYF.

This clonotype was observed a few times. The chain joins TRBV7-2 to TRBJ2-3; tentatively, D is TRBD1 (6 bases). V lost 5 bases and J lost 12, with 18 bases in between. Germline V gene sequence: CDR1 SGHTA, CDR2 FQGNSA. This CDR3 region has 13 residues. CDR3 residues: CASSPPPGASQYF. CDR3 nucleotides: TGTGCCAGCAGCCCACCCCCAGGGGCGTCCCAGTATTTT.

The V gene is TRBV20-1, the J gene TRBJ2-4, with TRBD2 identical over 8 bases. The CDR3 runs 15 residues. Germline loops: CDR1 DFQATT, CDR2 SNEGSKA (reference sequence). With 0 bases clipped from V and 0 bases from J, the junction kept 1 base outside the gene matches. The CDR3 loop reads CSAREAGEAKNIQYF. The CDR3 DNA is TGCAGTGCTAGAGAAGCGGGGGAAGCCAAAAACATTCAGTACTTC.

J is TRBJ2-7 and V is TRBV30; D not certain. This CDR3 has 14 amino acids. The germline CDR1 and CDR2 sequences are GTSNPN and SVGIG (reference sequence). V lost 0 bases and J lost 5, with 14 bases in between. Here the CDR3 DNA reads TGTGCCTGGAGTGTAATTTCTCAAGGAAACGAGCAGTACTTC. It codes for CAWSVISQGNEQYF.

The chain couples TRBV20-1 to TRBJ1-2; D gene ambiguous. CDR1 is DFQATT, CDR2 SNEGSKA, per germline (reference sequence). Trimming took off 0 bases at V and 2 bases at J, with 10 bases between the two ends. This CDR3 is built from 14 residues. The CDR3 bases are TGCAGTGCTAGAGATACGCGAATGAACTATGGCTACACCTTC. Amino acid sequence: CSARDTRMNYGYTF.

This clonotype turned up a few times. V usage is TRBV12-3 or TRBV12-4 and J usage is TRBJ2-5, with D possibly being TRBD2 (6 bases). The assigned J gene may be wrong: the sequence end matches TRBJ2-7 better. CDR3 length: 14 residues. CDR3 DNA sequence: TGTGCCAGCAGTTTTGAGTCTAGGGGAGGCGAGCAGTACTTC. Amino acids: CASSFESRGGEQYF.

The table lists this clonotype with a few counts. Written as DNA, the CDR3 is TGTGCCAGCAGCCCAGACCCGTCGGTGGAGACCCAGTACTTC. Encoded protein: CASSPDPSVETQYF. The chain carries TRBV7-2 and TRBJ2-5; no clear D. This CDR3 is 14 amino acids long. Germline V lookup: CDR1 SGHTA, CDR2 FQGNSA. The germline V and J ends were trimmed by 5 bases and 5 bases, with 15 bases remaining between them.

As DNA, the CDR3 is TGTGCCAGCAGGGTGAAGGGGAGGAGTTCACCCCTCCACTTT. Translation: CASRVKGRSSPLHF. This chain connects TRBV13 to TRBJ1-6; TRBD1 might be the D (5 bases). Trimming stripped 6 bases from V and 9 bases from J, with 15 bases between. The CDR3 consists of 14 residues. The V gene's germline CDR1 is PRHDT and CDR2 FYEKMQ (reference sequence).

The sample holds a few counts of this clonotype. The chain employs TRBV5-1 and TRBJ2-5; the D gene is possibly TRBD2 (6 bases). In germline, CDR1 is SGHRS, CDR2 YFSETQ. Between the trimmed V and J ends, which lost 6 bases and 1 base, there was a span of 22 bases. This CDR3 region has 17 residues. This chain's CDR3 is CASMRWQGRAGQETQYF. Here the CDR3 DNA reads TGCGCCAGCATGAGGTGGCAGGGAAGAGCGGGCCAAGAGACCCAGTACTTC.

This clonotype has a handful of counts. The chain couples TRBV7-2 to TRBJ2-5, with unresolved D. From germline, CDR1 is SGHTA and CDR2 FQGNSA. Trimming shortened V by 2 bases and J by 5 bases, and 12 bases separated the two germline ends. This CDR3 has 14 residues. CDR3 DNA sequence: TGTGCCAGCAGCTTATTAGGCGGTAGCGAGACCCAGTACTTC. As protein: CASSLLGGSETQYF.

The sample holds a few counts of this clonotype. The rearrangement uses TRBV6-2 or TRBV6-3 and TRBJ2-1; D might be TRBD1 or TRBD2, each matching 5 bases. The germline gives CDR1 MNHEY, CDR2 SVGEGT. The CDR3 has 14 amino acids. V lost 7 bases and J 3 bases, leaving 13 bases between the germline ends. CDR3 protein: CASTLRGIYNEQFF. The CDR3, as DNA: TGTGCCAGCACCTTGAGGGGAATCTACAATGAGCAGTTCTTC.

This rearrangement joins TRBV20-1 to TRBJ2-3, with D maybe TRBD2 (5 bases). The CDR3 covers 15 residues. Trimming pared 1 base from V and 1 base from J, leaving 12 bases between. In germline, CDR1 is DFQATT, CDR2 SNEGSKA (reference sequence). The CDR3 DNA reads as TGCAGTGCTAGAGTAGGCCTAGCCGGCACAGATACGCAGTATTTT. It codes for CSARVGLAGTDTQYF.

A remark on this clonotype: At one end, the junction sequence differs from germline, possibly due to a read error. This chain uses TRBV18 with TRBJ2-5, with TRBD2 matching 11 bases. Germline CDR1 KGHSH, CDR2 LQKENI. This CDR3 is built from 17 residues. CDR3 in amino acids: CASSPPITSGGQKTQYF. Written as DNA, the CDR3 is TGTGCCAGCTCACCACCGATAACTAGCGGGGGCCAAAAGACCCAGTACTTC.

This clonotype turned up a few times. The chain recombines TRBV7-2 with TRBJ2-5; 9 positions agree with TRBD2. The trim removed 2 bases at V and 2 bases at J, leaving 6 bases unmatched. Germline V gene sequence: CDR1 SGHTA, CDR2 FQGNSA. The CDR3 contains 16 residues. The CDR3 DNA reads TGTGCCAGCAGCTTAAAAATGGCGGGAGGGCAAGAGACCCAGTACTTC. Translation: CASSLKMAGGQETQYF.

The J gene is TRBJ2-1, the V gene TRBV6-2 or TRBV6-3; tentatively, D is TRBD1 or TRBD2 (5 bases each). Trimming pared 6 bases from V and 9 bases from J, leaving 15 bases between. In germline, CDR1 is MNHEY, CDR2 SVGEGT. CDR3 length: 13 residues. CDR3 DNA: TGTGCCAGCAGCGCGGCCGGTGGGACTGAGCAGTTCTTC. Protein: CASSAAGGTEQFF.

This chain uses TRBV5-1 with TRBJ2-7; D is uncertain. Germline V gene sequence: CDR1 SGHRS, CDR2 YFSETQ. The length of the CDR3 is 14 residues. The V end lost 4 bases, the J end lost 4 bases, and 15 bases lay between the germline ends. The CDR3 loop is CASSTLNPTYEQYF. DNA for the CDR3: TGCGCCAGCAGCACTTTAAATCCAACTTACGAGCAGTACTTC.

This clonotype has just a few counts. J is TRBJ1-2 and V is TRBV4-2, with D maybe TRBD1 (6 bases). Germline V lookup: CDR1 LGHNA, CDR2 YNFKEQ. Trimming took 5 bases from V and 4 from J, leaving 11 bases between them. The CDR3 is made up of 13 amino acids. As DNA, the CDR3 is TGTGCCAGCAGCGAAGCGACAGGCTATGGCTACACCTTC. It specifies CASSEATGYGYTF.

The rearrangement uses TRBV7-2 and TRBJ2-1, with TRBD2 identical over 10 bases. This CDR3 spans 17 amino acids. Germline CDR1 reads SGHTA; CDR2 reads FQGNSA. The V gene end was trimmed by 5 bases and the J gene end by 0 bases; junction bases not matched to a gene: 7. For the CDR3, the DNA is TGTGCCAGCAGCACACGGACTAGCGGAACCTCCTACAATGAGCAGTTCTTC. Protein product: CASSTRTSGTSYNEQFF.

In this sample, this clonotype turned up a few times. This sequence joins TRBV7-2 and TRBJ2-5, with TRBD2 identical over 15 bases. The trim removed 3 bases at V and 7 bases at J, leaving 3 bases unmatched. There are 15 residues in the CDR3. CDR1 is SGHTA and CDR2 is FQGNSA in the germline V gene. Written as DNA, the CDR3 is TGTGCCAGCAGCTTCGGACTAGCGGGGGGGCGGACCCAGTACTTC. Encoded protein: CASSFGLAGGRTQYF. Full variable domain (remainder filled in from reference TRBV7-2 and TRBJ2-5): GAGVSQSPSNKVTEKGKDVELRCDPISGHTALYWYRQSLGQGLEFLIYFQGNSAPDKSGLPSDRFSAERTGGSVSTLTIQRTQQEDSAVYLCASSFGLAGGRTQYFGPGTRLLVL.

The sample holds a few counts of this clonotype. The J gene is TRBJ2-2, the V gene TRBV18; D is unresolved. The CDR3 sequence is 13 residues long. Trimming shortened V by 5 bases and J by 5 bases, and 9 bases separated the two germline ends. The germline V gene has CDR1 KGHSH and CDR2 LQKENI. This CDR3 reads CASSTLGTGELFF. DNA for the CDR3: TGTGCCAGCTCAACTCTCGGAACCGGGGAGCTGTTTTTT. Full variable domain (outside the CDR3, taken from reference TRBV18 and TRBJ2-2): NAGVMQNPRHLVRRRGQEARLRCSPMKGHSHVYWYRQLPEEGLKFMVYLQKENIIDESGMPKERFSAEFPKEGPSILRIQQVVRGDSAAYFCASSTLGTGELFFGEGSRLTVL.

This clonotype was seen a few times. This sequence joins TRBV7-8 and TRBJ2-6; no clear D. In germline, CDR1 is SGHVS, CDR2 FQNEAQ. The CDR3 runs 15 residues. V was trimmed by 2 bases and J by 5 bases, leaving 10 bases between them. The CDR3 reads CASSLLGFRANVLTF. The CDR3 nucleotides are TGTGCCAGCAGCTTATTGGGGTTTCGGGCCAACGTCCTGACTTTC.

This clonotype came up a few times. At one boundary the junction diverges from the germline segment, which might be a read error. CDR3 nucleotides: TGTGTCAGCACTCTATCGGGACCAACCCGGAGGGGCTACGCCTTC. Translated: CVSTLSGPTRRGYAF. The chain combines TRBV12-3 or TRBV12-4 with TRBJ1-2; TRBD1 might be the D (5 bases). CDR3 size: 15 residues.

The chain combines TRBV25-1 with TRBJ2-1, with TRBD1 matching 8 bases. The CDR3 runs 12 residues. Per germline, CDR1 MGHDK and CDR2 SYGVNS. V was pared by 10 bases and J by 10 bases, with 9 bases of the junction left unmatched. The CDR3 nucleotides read TGTGCCACCCGGAACAGGGGGGACGAGCAGTTCTTC. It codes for CATRNRGDEQFF. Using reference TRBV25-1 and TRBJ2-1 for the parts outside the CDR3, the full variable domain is EADIYQTPRYLVIGTGKKITLECSQTMGHDKMYWYQQDPGMELHLIHYSYGVNSTEKGDLSSESTVSRIRTEHFPLTLESARPSHTSQYLCATRNRGDEQFFGPGTRLTVL.

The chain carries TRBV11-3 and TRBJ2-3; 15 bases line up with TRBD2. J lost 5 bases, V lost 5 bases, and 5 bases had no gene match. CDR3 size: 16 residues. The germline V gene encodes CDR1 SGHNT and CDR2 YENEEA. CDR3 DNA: TGTGCCAGCAGCGCAGGACTAGCGGGGGGGCAAGATACGCAGTATTTT. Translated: CASSAGLAGGQDTQYF.

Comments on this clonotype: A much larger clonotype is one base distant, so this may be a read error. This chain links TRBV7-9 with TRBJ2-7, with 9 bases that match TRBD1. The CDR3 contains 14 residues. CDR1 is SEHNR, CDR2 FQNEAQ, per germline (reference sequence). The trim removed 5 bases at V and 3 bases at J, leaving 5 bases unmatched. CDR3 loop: CASSPGTGIYEQYF. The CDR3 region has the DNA TGTGCCAGCAGCCCCGGGACAGGGATCTACGAGCAGTACTTC. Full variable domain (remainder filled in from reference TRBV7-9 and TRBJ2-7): DTGVSQNPRHKITKRGQNVTFRCDPISEHNRLYWYRQTLGQGPEFLTYFQNEAQLEKSRLLSDRFSAERPKGSFSTLEIQRTEQGDSAMYLCASSPGTGIYEQYFGPGTRLTVT.

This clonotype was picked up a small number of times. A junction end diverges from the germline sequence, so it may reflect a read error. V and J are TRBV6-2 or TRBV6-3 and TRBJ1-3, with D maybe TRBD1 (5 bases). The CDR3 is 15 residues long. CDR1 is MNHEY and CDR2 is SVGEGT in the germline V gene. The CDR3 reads CASADTSNSGNTMYF. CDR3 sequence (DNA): TGTGCCAGCGCGGACACCTCCAACTCTGGAAACACCATGTATTTT.

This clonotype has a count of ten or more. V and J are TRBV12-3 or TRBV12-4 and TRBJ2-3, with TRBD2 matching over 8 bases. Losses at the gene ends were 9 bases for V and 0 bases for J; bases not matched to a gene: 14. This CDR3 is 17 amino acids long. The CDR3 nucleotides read TGTGCCAGTAGATCCCGCGGGGGGAGATGGAGCACAGATACGCAGTATTTT. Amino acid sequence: CASRSRGGRWSTDTQYF.

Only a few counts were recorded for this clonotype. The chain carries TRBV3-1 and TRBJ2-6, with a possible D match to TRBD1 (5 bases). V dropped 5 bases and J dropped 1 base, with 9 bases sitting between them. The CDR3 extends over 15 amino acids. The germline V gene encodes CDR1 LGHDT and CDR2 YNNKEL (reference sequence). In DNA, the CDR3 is TGTGCCAGCAGCATCAGGGTTTCTGGGGCCAACGTCCTGACTTTC. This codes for CASSIRVSGANVLTF.

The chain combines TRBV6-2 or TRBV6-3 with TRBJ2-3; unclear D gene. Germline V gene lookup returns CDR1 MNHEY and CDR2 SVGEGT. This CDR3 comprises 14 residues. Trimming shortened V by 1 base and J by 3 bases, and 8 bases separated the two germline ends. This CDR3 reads CASSYLGLTDTQYF. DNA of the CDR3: TGTGCCAGCAGTTACTTAGGGTTGACAGATACGCAGTATTTT.